This is a list of T cell receptor beta chains from one sample in a study of TIL therapy for anti-PD-1-resistant metastatic lung cancer. The data were produced by immunoSEQ multiplex PCR, yet TCRdb's version contains in-frame clones alone and is incomplete. The table includes about 57,000 clones, 65% to 80% detected once. The input for sequencing was blood, taken at baseline. All receptors come from a woman aged 30-79 years with non-small cell lung cancer. The CDR3 runs from the conserved cysteine through the conserved F or W. Each record gives: J gene, V gene, CDR3 protein.

TRBJ1-1,TRBV14,CASSQDSVPSTEAFF
TRBJ2-5,TRBV5-1,CASSSTPGLAVGETQYF
TRBJ1-2,TRBV7-9,CASTQTAGIYGYTF
TRBJ2-1,TRBV18,CASSPETVFDEQFF
TRBJ1-1,TRBV4-3,CASSQGDNTEAFF
TRBJ2-7,TRBV6-1,CASTHGLAYEQYF
TRBJ2-6,TRBV5-1,CASSLALSGANVLTF
TRBJ2-2,TRBV6-6,CASSPPAGELFF
TRBJ1-2,TRBV4-3,CASSQGMVRPLGYTF
TRBJ2-7,TRBV5-1,CASSLWDREPRGAYEQYF
TRBJ2-7,TRBV7-9,CASSLGPRYEQYF
TRBJ2-5,TRBV28,CASRQGAIETQYF
TRBJ2-1,TRBV4-3,CASSVTSGGGNEQFF
TRBJ2-5,TRBV27,CASRAGGWGEQYF